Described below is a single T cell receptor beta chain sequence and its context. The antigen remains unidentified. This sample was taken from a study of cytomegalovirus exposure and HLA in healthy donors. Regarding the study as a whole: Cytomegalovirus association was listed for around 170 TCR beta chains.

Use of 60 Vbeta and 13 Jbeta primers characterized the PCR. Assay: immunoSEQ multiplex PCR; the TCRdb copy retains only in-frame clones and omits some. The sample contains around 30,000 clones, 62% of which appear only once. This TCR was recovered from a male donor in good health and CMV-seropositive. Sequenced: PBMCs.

CDR3 sequence reads: CASSYLAGDTEAFF. The DNA for the CDR3 is TGTGCCAGCAGTTACCTGGCAGGGGACACTGAAGCTTTCTTT. The V call is TRBV6-5, the J call TRBJ1-1; a possible D gene is TRBD1 (6 bases). V lost 2 bases and J 3 bases, leaving 10 bases between the germline ends. This CDR3 has 14 residues. The germline V gene encodes CDR1 MNHEY and CDR2 SVGAGI.